The 8 T cell receptor beta chains below were found in one sample sequenced in a study of cytomegalovirus exposure and HLA in healthy donors. Both 60 Vbeta primers and 13 Jbeta primers went into the PCR. Clones were read by immunoSEQ multiplex PCR, and TCRdb kept only the in-frame ones, dropping some. This sample has about 82,000 clones, with around three fifths found just once. The sample consisted of PBMCs. All receptors come from a woman in her 50s in good health and CMV-seropositive.

This chain joins TRBV6-6 and TRBJ2-7, with 11 bases that match TRBD1. CDR1 MNHNY and CDR2 SVGAGI come from the germline V gene (reference sequence). The V segment lost 0 bases and the J segment 5 bases; nucleotides outside the gene matches: 6. The length of the CDR3 is 16 residues. This CDR3 reads CASSYSRDRGYDEQYF. The CDR3 region has the DNA TGTGCCAGCAGTTACTCTAGGGACAGGGGGTACGACGAGCAGTACTTC.

The V and J genes are TRBV5-6 and TRBJ2-5; tentatively, D is TRBD2 (7 bases). The CDR3 is 15 residues long. Deletions cut 2 bases from V and 1 base from J, with 12 bases between. Germline values: CDR1 SGHDT, CDR2 YYEEEE. The CDR3 reads CASSLRGGAQETQYF. Here the CDR3 DNA reads TGTGCCAGCAGCTTAAGAGGGGGGGCCCAAGAGACCCAGTACTTC. Full variable domain (outside the CDR3, taken from reference TRBV5-6 and TRBJ2-5): DAGVTQSPTHLIKTRGQQVTLRCSPKSGHDTVSWYQQALGQGPQFIFQYYEEEERQRGNFPDRFSGHQFPNYSSELNVNALLLGDSALYLCASSLRGGAQETQYFGPGTRLLVL.

A few counts support this clone. The chain recombines TRBV28 with TRBJ2-1; possibly TRBD1 for D (6 bases). The CDR3 is made up of 15 amino acids. Germline V gene lookup returns CDR1 MDHEN and CDR2 SYDVKM. The ends were cut back, 5 bases at V and 1 base at J, with 12 bases in the middle. CDR3 protein: CASSLPGVSYNEQFF. The CDR3 DNA reads as TGTGCCAGCAGTCTGCCAGGGGTTTCCTACAATGAGCAGTTCTTC.

As regards this clone: The same CDR3 also results from other DNA sequences found in this sample. CDR3 in amino acids: CASSLSGGGTDTQYF. For the CDR3, the DNA is TGCGCCAGCAGCTTGAGCGGGGGGGGCACAGATACGCAGTATTTT. The rearrangement links TRBV5-1 to TRBJ2-3; 10 bases agree with TRBD2. CDR1 is SGHRS, CDR2 YFSETQ, per germline. J lost 1 base, V lost 1 base, and 0 bases had no gene match. The CDR3 runs to 15 residues.

The genes are TRBV4-1 and TRBJ1-5; D possibly corresponds to TRBD1 (5 bases). V dropped 3 bases and J dropped 0 bases, with 12 bases sitting between them. This CDR3 comprises 16 residues. From germline, CDR1 is MGHRA and CDR2 YSYEKL. The CDR3 region has the DNA TGCGCCAGCAGCCATCCGGGGGGGGATAGCAATCAGCCCCAGCATTTT. This encodes CASSHPGGDSNQPQHF.

The rearrangement links TRBV9 to TRBJ1-2, with 7 bases that match TRBD1. This CDR3 has 14 residues. J was trimmed by 2 bases and V by 4 bases; bases with no gene match: 5. In germline, CDR1 is SGDLS, CDR2 YYNGEE. The CDR3 is CASSPMGQNYGYTF. CDR3 nucleotides: TGTGCCAGCAGCCCTATGGGACAGAACTATGGCTACACCTTC.

This clone showed up just a few times. V and J are TRBV7-8 and TRBJ2-7; 9 positions agree with TRBD1. Trimming cost V 2 bases and J 5 bases; bases outside gene matches: 4. The germline V gene encodes CDR1 SGHVS and CDR2 FQNEAQ. This CDR3 is 14 amino acids long. CDR3 protein: CASSLTQGADEQYF. In nucleotides, the CDR3 is TGTGCCAGCAGCTTAACACAGGGGGCCGACGAGCAGTACTTC.

This clone has more than one count but fewer than ten. The CDR3 nucleotides read TGCGCCAGCAGCTTGGACAGGGGGATGGTCGACGAGCAGTACTTC. Residues: CASSLDRGMVDEQYF. V and J are TRBV5-1 and TRBJ2-7; 8 bases line up with TRBD1. The ends lost 0 bases at V and 5 bases at J; junction bases unmatched: 7. This CDR3 comprises 15 residues. The germline V gene has CDR1 SGHRS and CDR2 YFSETQ.